One sample yielded the 24 T cell receptor beta chains listed below, sequenced in a study of technical replicates of blood from several donors. Method: immunoSEQ multiplex PCR; TCRdb's copy keeps in-frame clones and lacks some. The sample lists 65,000 to 95,000 clones, around 93% occurring once. The sequencing sample was made of T cells isolated from PBMCs. Receptors were obtained from a human donor in good health.

V and J are TRBV19 and TRBJ2-2; 8 bases map to TRBD1. The CDR3 has 17 residues. J gave up 3 bases and V 5 bases, and 11 bases lay outside the gene matches. Germline loops: CDR1 LNHDA, CDR2 SQIVND (reference sequence). The CDR3 is CASSPRWAGGDTGELFF. CDR3 DNA: TGTGCCAGTAGTCCACGGTGGGCAGGGGGCGACACCGGGGAGCTGTTTTTT.

This rearrangement joins TRBV2 to TRBJ2-7; TRBD2 agrees at 9 bases. The germline CDR1 and CDR2 sequences are SNHLY and FYNNEI. V dropped 7 bases and J dropped 4; count of bases not matched to a gene: 14. CDR3 length equals 16 residues. The CDR3 DNA follows: TGTGCCAGCACTCCCCCCAGTGGGACTAGCAGGTACGAGCAGTACTTC. It yields the protein CASTPPSGTSRYEQYF.

V and J are TRBV11-3 and TRBJ1-1, with D possibly matching TRBD1 (5 bases). This CDR3 contains 14 residues. Germline assignment: CDR1 SGHNT and CDR2 YENEEA. Trimming removed 4 bases at V and 4 bases at J, with 13 bases between. CDR3 amino acids: CASSSVGARTEAFF. The CDR3 nucleotides read TGTGCCAGCAGCTCCGTTGGGGCGCGCACTGAAGCTTTCTTT.

The chain combines TRBV7-9 with TRBJ2-3; TRBD2 aligns across 7 bases. V lost 5 bases and J lost 6; bases outside the gene matches: 14. The CDR3 has 16 amino acids. Germline V gene sequence: CDR1 SEHNR, CDR2 FQNEAQ (reference sequence). The CDR3 loop is CASSDKLGGGSDTQYF. The CDR3 nucleotides read TGTGCCAGCAGCGATAAATTGGGGGGGGGAAGCGATACGCAGTATTTT.

The chain is built from TRBV5-6 and TRBJ1-2; TRBD1 matches at 8 bases. The V gene's germline CDR1 is SGHDT and CDR2 YYEEEE. The trim removed 0 bases at V and 3 bases at J, leaving 1 base unmatched. The CDR3 covers 14 residues. The CDR3 here is CASSLGTGYYGYTF. Written as DNA, the CDR3 is TGTGCCAGCAGCTTGGGGACAGGGTACTATGGCTACACCTTC.

This chain links TRBV6-5 with TRBJ2-1; 14 bases are shared with TRBD2. The CDR3 is 15 residues long. Germline V CDR1 and CDR2: MNHEY, SVGAGI. V lost 6 bases to trimming and J lost 3 bases; unmatched junction nucleotides: 1. The CDR3 region is CASSGTSGSYNEQFF. CDR3 in DNA: TGTGCCAGCAGCGGGACTAGCGGGAGCTACAATGAGCAGTTCTTC.

The chain recombines TRBV2 with TRBJ1-1, with no clear D. This CDR3 contains 10 residues. Per germline, CDR1 SNHLY and CDR2 FYNNEI. Trimming shortened V by 4 bases and J by 8 bases, and 5 bases separated the two germline ends. The chain's CDR3 is CASSGQEAFF. The CDR3 DNA reads TGTGCCAGCAGTGGTCAGGAAGCTTTCTTT.

The genes are TRBV30 and TRBJ1-5; possible D gene TRBD1, 5 bases. The V and J ends lost 2 bases and 8 bases respectively, with 10 bases between them. CDR3 length equals 12 residues. Germline lookup yields CDR1 GTSNPN and CDR2 SVGIG (reference sequence). The CDR3 DNA reads TGTGCCTGGAGTAGGGACTTTAAGCCCCAGCATTTT. It yields the protein CAWSRDFKPQHF.

This chain joins TRBV6-5 and TRBJ1-3; D is ambiguous. Trimming took off 6 bases at V and 0 bases at J, with 12 bases between the two ends. This CDR3 has 15 amino acids. CDR1 MNHEY and CDR2 SVGAGI come from the germline V gene. The chain's CDR3 is CASSRTRDSGNTIYF. The DNA for the CDR3 is TGTGCCAGCAGCCGAACGCGCGACTCTGGAAACACCATATATTTT.

V is TRBV6-5 and J is TRBJ2-2; possibly TRBD1 for D (6 bases). The length of the CDR3 is 15 residues. The V end lost 0 bases, the J end lost 6 bases, and 11 bases lay between the germline ends. From germline, CDR1 is MNHEY and CDR2 SVGAGI. The CDR3: CASSYSRQGPGELFF. The CDR3 region has the DNA TGTGCCAGCAGTTACTCGCGGCAGGGGCCCGGGGAGCTGTTTTTT.

The rearrangement joins TRBV7-2 to TRBJ1-1; a possible D gene is TRBD1 (6 bases). V was trimmed by 5 bases and J by 3 bases, leaving 22 bases between them. Germline V gene sequence: CDR1 SGHTA, CDR2 FQGNSA. The CDR3 contains 17 residues. CDR3 loop: CASSLTRWGGRDTEAFF. The CDR3 nucleotides read TGTGCCAGCAGCCTCACAAGATGGGGGGGGCGCGACACTGAAGCTTTCTTT. Supplemented by reference TRBV7-2 and TRBJ1-1, the full variable domain reads GAGVSQSPSNKVTEKGKDVELRCDPISGHTALYWYRQSLGQGLEFLIYFQGNSAPDKSGLPSDRFSAERTGGSVSTLTIQRTQQEDSAVYLCASSLTRWGGRDTEAFFGQGTRLTVV.

The chain recombines TRBV28 with TRBJ2-7; D is possibly TRBD2 (6 bases). This CDR3 region has 15 residues. V lost 6 bases, J lost 4 bases, and 19 bases lay in between. Germline V gives CDR1 MDHEN, CDR2 SYDVKM. The CDR3 DNA is TGTGCCAGCAGCCTCAATTCGGGGGAAAGATACGAGCAGTACTTC. Translation: CASSLNSGERYEQYF. The entire variable domain, with the rest obtained from reference TRBV28 and TRBJ2-7, is as follows: DVKVTQSSRYLVKRTGEKVFLECVQDMDHENMFWYRQDPGLGLRLIYFSYDVKMKEKGDIPEGYSVSREKKERFSLILESASTNQTSMYLCASSLNSGERYEQYFGPGTRLTVT.

The CDR3 sequence is CASSRLDGTQYF. CDR3 bases: TGCGCCAGCAGTCGACTTGATGGGACCCAGTACTTC. This chain connects TRBV10-1 to TRBJ2-5; D is ambiguous. V shed 5 bases and J shed 7 bases, with 11 bases lying between them. Germline loops: CDR1 WNHNN, CDR2 SYGVQD (reference sequence). The length of the CDR3 is 12 residues.

The chain joins TRBV6-6 to TRBJ1-1; TRBD1 is a possible D gene (6 bases). The CDR3 spans 14 residues. Trimming cost V 2 bases and J 6 bases, with 13 bases left between them. Germline V lookup: CDR1 MNHNY, CDR2 SVGAGI (reference sequence). The CDR3: CASSYTTGTPEAFF. The CDR3 region has the DNA TGTGCCAGCAGTTACACAACCGGGACACCTGAAGCTTTCTTT.

The J gene is TRBJ2-5, the V gene TRBV6-6, with D uncertain. The CDR3 loop spans 13 amino acids. Germline lookup yields CDR1 MNHNY and CDR2 SVGAGI (reference sequence). V was pared by 2 bases and J by 4 bases, with 8 bases between. CDR3: CASSYTHGETQYF. The CDR3 DNA follows: TGTGCCAGCAGTTACACGCACGGAGAGACCCAGTACTTC.

This chain connects TRBV7-3 to TRBJ2-7; 8 nucleotides agree with TRBD2. The CDR3 is 12 amino acids. Germline trimming cut 3 bases from V and 9 bases from J; bases unmatched to any gene: 4. Germline V gives CDR1 SGHTA, CDR2 FQGTGA. The CDR3 loop reads CASSFGGGLQYF. The CDR3, as DNA: TGTGCCAGCAGCTTCGGGGGGGGGTTGCAGTACTTC.

The gene calls are TRBV28 and TRBJ1-5; TRBD1 agrees at 7 bases. CDR1 and CDR2 from the germline V gene are MDHEN and SYDVKM. This CDR3 has 16 residues. The V and J ends lost 5 bases and 1 base, in that order; junction bases with no gene match: 8. The CDR3 nucleotides read TGTGCCAGCAGTCAGAGACAGGGATCAAGCAATCAGCCCCAGCATTTT. This sequence encodes CASSQRQGSSNQPQHF. Variable domain in full (rest from reference TRBV28 and TRBJ1-5): DVKVTQSSRYLVKRTGEKVFLECVQDMDHENMFWYRQDPGLGLRLIYFSYDVKMKEKGDIPEGYSVSREKKERFSLILESASTNQTSMYLCASSQRQGSSNQPQHFGDGTRLSIL.

The J gene is TRBJ1-1, the V gene TRBV7-9; the match to TRBD1 covers 7 bases. Germline CDR1 is SEHNR and CDR2 is FQNEAQ (reference sequence). J was trimmed by 5 bases and V by 5 bases; bases with no gene match: 2. The CDR3 runs to 12 residues. CDR3 bases: TGTGCCAGCAGCATCAGGGGGACTGAAGCTTTCTTT. It yields the protein CASSIRGTEAFF.

CDR3 sequence: CASSPGLAVTGELFF. The CDR3 bases are TGTGCCAGCAGTCCGGGACTAGCGGTCACCGGGGAGCTGTTTTTT. J is TRBJ2-2 and V is TRBV28; 11 bases match TRBD2. This CDR3 is built from 15 residues. Germline V gene sequence: CDR1 MDHEN, CDR2 SYDVKM. V shed 5 bases, J shed 4 bases, and the junction held 3 bases outside the gene matches.

The chain links TRBV7-9 to TRBJ1-2, with D possibly being TRBD1 (6 bases). The V and J ends lost 6 bases and 4 bases respectively, with 12 bases between them. Germline V gene data show CDR1 as SEHNR and CDR2 as FQNEAQ (reference sequence). The CDR3 length is 13 residues. DNA of the CDR3: TGTGCCAGCAGAGGGGGAGTTGCCTATGGCTACACCTTC. Its protein is CASRGGVAYGYTF.

This chain links TRBV29-1 with TRBJ2-7, with 7 bases identical to TRBD1. Germline CDR1 and CDR2: SQVTM and ANQGSEA. The CDR3 covers 14 residues. Trimming took 3 bases from V and 0 from J; bases not matched to a gene: 5. The CDR3 DNA reads as TGCAGCGTTGAGCGTCAGGGGGTCTCCTACGAGCAGTACTTC. Translated, it gives CSVERQGVSYEQYF.

J is TRBJ2-5 and V is TRBV5-1; 12 bases agree with TRBD1. Germline V gives CDR1 SGHRS, CDR2 YFSETQ. The V segment lost 4 bases and the J segment 4 bases; nucleotides outside the gene matches: 5. The CDR3 spans 15 residues. As DNA, the CDR3 is TGCGCCAGCAGCCAGGGACAGGGGGCCGGAGAGACCCAGTACTTC. Translation: CASSQGQGAGETQYF.

To note about this clone: Its ends do not fully match the called genes, so a read error is possible. The genes are TRBV6-1 and TRBJ2-3; TRBD2 matches at 9 bases. The germline V gene encodes CDR1 MNHNS and CDR2 SASEGT. The CDR3 has 19 amino acids. The CDR3 sequence: CASSEVPPPISGSRDTQYF. The DNA of the CDR3 is TGTGCCAGCAGTGAAGTACCCCCTCCAATTAGCGGGAGCAGAGATACGCAGTATTTT.

J is TRBJ2-3 and V is TRBV5-4, with D possibly being TRBD1 (6 bases). The V gene lost 4 bases and the J gene lost 0 bases, with 12 bases spanning the gap. Germline values: CDR1 SGHNT, CDR2 YYREEE (reference sequence). The CDR3 totals 15 residues. CDR3 sequence: CASSLGHLSTDTQYF. In DNA, the CDR3 is TGTGCCAGCAGCCTGGGACACCTCAGCACAGATACGCAGTATTTT. The variable domain in full, with the rest retrieved from reference TRBV5-4 and TRBJ2-3, is ETGVTQSPTHLIKTRGQQVTLRCSSQSGHNTVSWYQQALGQGPQFIFQYYREEENGRGNFPPRFSGLQFPNYSSELNVNALELDDSALYLCASSLGHLSTDTQYFGPGTRLTVL.